This T cell receptor beta chain emerged from a study of cytomegalovirus exposure and HLA in healthy donors (dated by TCRdb to about 2017). Context from the whole study: An earlier analysis of several hundred of the donors reported more than 250 Gb of sequence data and approximately 110 million unique TCR beta sequences from approximately 180 million T cells. The later analysis used no new phenotypic data to find candidate immune exposures, relying instead on TCR beta sequences and their occurrence across donors. Every discovery cohort repertoire had been produced on one sequencing platform. High-throughput TCR immunosequencing, statistical association of individual TCRs with disease status, and machine learning were combined to predict cytomegalovirus infection status. Along with the roughly 670-subject first cohort, a separate validation cohort of more than 90 different subjects was used. In a later genetic analysis, genome-wide SNP genotypes for about three fifths of the 666 donors were used, and that subset was treated as a discovery cohort. An earlier analysis of nearly 600 of the donors applied high-throughput TCR beta sequencing to assess whether each TCR beta V gene segment acted as functional or pseudogenic. An early release that covered roughly 600 HLA-typed donors contained approximately 300 gigabases of sequencing data and tens of millions of unique TCR sequences. Across around 400 genotyped donors of the cohort, an average of about 240,000 unique TCR beta nucleotide sequences per donor were sequenced, and roughly a sixth of those sequences were non-productive. Alongside the repertoire data, information on donor age, sex, ethnicity and CMV serostatus was compiled. To study patterns of TCR occurrence, a later analysis re-analyzed previously published TCR beta repertoires from 666 donors and added high-resolution HLA genotyping. Among the roughly 400 genotyped donors, about 85% belonged to the genetic ancestry cluster associated with self-reported Caucasian donors. HLA typing included class I and class II loci at four-digit resolution. Roughly 5 DR-DQ haplotypes were handled as single units for association and clustering, since linkage in the cohort was strong. The study aimed to test whether cataloging public T cell receptors could reveal signatures of past pathogen exposure. Typing coverage varied by locus: roughly 620-630 donors for A, B, C, DRB1 and DQB1; approximately 560 for DQA1; approximately 570 for DPA1; roughly 470 for DPB1. The study used immunosequencing to profile the T cell repertoires of several hundred subjects and linked those repertoires to cytomegalovirus serostatus.

The cohort comprised 666 healthy bone marrow donors. At the time of sampling, every cohort member was nominally healthy, though immune exposures that went unrecorded were likely present. The donor tested CMV seronegative and was one of the 352 seronegative cohort members. Every donor gave a peripheral blood sample, and the peripheral blood mononuclear cells from that sample were used for TCR beta sequencing. The Qiagen DNeasy Blood Extraction Kit was used to extract genomic DNA from the blood cell samples. What the work shows at the level of the full study, not this receptor alone: Some IMGT-functional V segments, including TRBV6-2 and TRBV6-3, could not be distinguished by the 87-base-pair reads and were therefore excluded. Around 16 rarely observed V segments, including chromosome 9 orphons, were excluded from the earlier analysis of approximately 500 of the donors because counts were too low. A total of 150 or so TCR beta chains were listed by the study as associated with cytomegalovirus. In a later analysis, TCR association rates were found to vary across HLA loci, with the most associated TCRs seen for DRB1 alleles and the fewest for HLA-C alleles. The authors suggested that the approach could potentially be generalized to other disease states and immunological phenotypes. When HLA alleles, especially DR and DQ, strongly co-occurred, TCR associations were difficult to assign to individual alleles. In a later genetic analysis, a missense DCLRE1C variant was associated with V-gene and J-gene trimming of TCR beta chains, and the association was replicated in an independent cohort. A later analysis associated roughly 17,000 TCR beta sequences with specific HLA alleles at a false discovery rate of 0.05. The sequencing pipeline was judged likely to have produced a cluster of highly shared sequence variants as a technical artifact. The only immune exposure information available for the cohort was CMV serostatus. Linkage disequilibrium might explain the correlated functional status among segregating V segments, but an unknown experimental factor could not be excluded. An earlier analysis of several hundred of the donors showed that most TCR beta V segments appeared in productive rearrangements either about 90% or about 30% of the time, which broadly matched IMGT annotations. A later analysis found that most CMV-associated TCR beta chains appeared HLA-restricted, with HLA associations seemingly driven largely by CMV exposure. Several of the top co-occurrence clusters appeared to be linked to parvovirus B19, influenza, CMV and Epstein-Barr virus, according to a later analysis. The classifier was reported to diagnose cytomegalovirus status with high specificity and sensitivity in both the original and validation cohorts. The cohort was sequenced for TCR beta chains only, and without alpha or paired-chain data the features that could be detected were limited. Across donors, most TCR sequences were observed very rarely, whereas some public TCRs were present in many individuals. In a later analysis, HLA-associated TCR beta chains showed more clonal expansion and lower generation probabilities than non-associated chains that were equally common. Three of the identified cytomegalovirus-associated TCR beta chains were confirmed in vitro to be specific for cytomegalovirus antigens. A further reported finding was that TCR beta sequences accurately predicted the HLA-A and HLA-B alleles for most subjects in the first cohort. The presence/absence analyses assumed that sequencing depth was roughly uniform across donors, and that assumption may not be true. Compared with the roughly 710-donor mean, donors in an Asian-associated ancestry cluster had fewer N-insertions in productive TCRs, according to a later genetic analysis. Because some donors lacked HLA typing at each locus, the association tests relied only on the typed subset.

The table lists this clone with a few counts. Its antigen is unknown. Per-base qualities were not stored, and no clone one base away is much larger. Library preparation employed the immunoSEQ multiplex PCR assay. For the multiplex PCR, a mixture combining 60 forward primers for TCR Vbeta segments and 13 reverse primers for TCR Jbeta segments was used. The CDR3 region of rearranged TCR beta genes was amplified from genomic DNA by a multiplex PCR assay. Amplified TCR beta libraries were sequenced as 87-base-pair reads on the Illumina HiSeq System. On the authors' methods: Across the 670 or so repertoires, a later analysis counted tens of millions of unique TCR beta chains, 9 million to 14 million of which were shared by at least two donors. A nearest-neighbor algorithm error-corrected the raw reads and collapsed the reads into unique sequences, merging closely related sequences to remove PCR and sequencing errors. To assign V, D and J gene segments, CDR3 sequences were aligned to IMGT reference sequences. For a sequence to be retained, a match of at least six nucleotides to both a V gene segment and a J gene segment was required. Rearrangements were classified as productive when the CDR3 lacked stop codons and remained in frame with V and J, and all other rearrangements were classified as non-productive. Following IMGT convention, CDR3 was defined as the stretch from the second conserved V-encoded cysteine up to the conserved J-encoded phenylalanine. The earlier analysis of approximately 500 of the donors excluded sequences that lacked an unambiguous match to a single V gene segment. In an earlier analysis of a few hundred of the donors, V segments were called functional above 56.7% productive rearrangements and were called segregating when the between-donor standard deviation exceeded 5%. To diagnose cytomegalovirus status from the catalog of TCR beta chain sequences, a statistical classification framework was built. V and J gene assignment, in a later analysis, came from comparing TCR nucleotide sequences with IMGT/GENE-DB human TR gene sequences. Using the TCRdist pipeline, a later analysis assigned CDR3 sequences along with most-parsimonious VDJ recombination scenarios. In a later analysis, each TCR beta chain was defined by its CDR3 amino acid sequence together with its V-gene family, and reads lacking a unique V-gene family were excluded. In a later analysis, 500 to 650 highly shared, low-generation-probability nucleotide sequences were removed to address suspected cross-contamination and a sequencing artifact. A later analysis calculated a clonal expansion index for each public chain from normalized within-repertoire ranks of inferred template counts. In a later analysis, generation probabilities were computed using a VDJ recombination model fitted to out-of-frame rearrangements, and the results were checked against IGoR. In a later analysis, TCR-TCR, TCR-HLA and TCR-CMV co-occurrence was scored with hypergeometric tests, and a repertoire-size bias correction was applied to TCR pairs. False discovery rates were estimated in a later analysis by permuting HLA or CMV assignments 20 times. In a later analysis, co-occurring TCRs were grouped using DBSCAN, and TCRdist sequence similarity was added for clustering within HLA-allele-positive subsets. For co-occurrence clustering, repertoires with fewer than 30,000 or more than 120,000 public chains were excluded, along with four or five repertoires with anomalous nucleotide sharing. This immuneACCESS table, as held by TCRdb, lists in-frame sequences with V and J called but not all clones. Of the missing ones, under half trace to an unresolved V gene in checked studies; the others have no known cause. The V and J calls and clone size were taken over from that table, and D and trimming were inferred from the DNA. The sample table contains around 150,000 clones; only one count was recorded for roughly three quarters of them. Approximately 1.3% of the sample is taken by the ten largest.

The trim is 2 bases for V and 1 base for J, with a gap of 9 bases between the germline ends. CDR1 SGHRS and CDR2 YFSETQ are derived from the germline V gene. From the cysteine up to the phenylalanine, the CDR3 has a length of 14 residues. The sequence is cut down to CDR3 DNA, 42 bases in frame from base 1. The chain employs TRBV5-1 and TRBJ1-1, with TRBD1 as a weak D call on 6 bases. The receptor's source is a man between 60 and 70 years old in good health and CMV-seronegative. Sequencing used PBMCs. The nucleotide sequence reads TGCGCCAGCAGCTTTTTGGGGGCGAACACTGAAGCTTTCTTT. Translated, it gives CASSFLGANTEAFF.